The 18 T cell receptor beta chains reported below all come from one sample, sequenced in a study of blood T cell repertoires in COVID-19. Measured with immunoSEQ multiplex PCR; TCRdb has only the in-frame clones, and not every one. The table lists roughly 140,000 clones, roughly 80% of them singletons. Sequencing was carried out using peripheral blood. These receptors were obtained from a woman at least 80 years old in a cohort sampled during active or convalescent COVID-19.

The J gene is TRBJ1-1, the V gene TRBV6-5; 8 nucleotides agree with TRBD1. The germline V gene has CDR1 MNHEY and CDR2 SVGAGI. The CDR3 has 14 residues. V lost 10 bases to trimming and J lost 2 bases; unmatched junction nucleotides: 9. CDR3: CATYLDRVNTEAFF. Here the CDR3 DNA reads TGTGCCACCTATCTGGACAGGGTAAACACTGAAGCTTTCTTT.

This clone was detected only a few times. The chain is built from TRBV2 and TRBJ1-2, with D uncertain. The CDR3 runs 12 residues. Germline V gene lookup returns CDR1 SNHLY and CDR2 FYNNEI. V was shortened by 7 bases and J by 5 bases, with 11 bases between the two germline ends. Here the CDR3 reads CASNPGRYGYTF. Written as DNA, the CDR3 is TGTGCCAGCAACCCGGGTCGGTATGGCTACACCTTC.

V gene TRBV6-8 combines with J gene TRBJ1-1; 8 bases fit TRBD1. The CDR3 covers 14 residues. Germline trimming cut 10 bases from V and 4 bases from J; bases unmatched to any gene: 11. The germline V gene has CDR1 MNHGY and CDR2 SAAAGT. In DNA form, the CDR3 reads TGTGCCATCAACCGGGGACAGGAGCGCACTGAAGCTTTCTTT. Translated: CAINRGQERTEAFF.

The genes are TRBV7-6 and TRBJ1-4; the D is unclear. Germline CDR1 SGHVS, CDR2 FNYEAQ. CDR3 length equals 13 residues. Trimming took off 11 bases at V and 4 bases at J, with 14 bases between the two ends. Here the CDR3 DNA reads TGTGCCTCCGGGAAACAGTATAATGAAAAACTGTTTTTT. It is translated as CASGKQYNEKLFF.

This chain uses TRBV24-1 with TRBJ2-1, with 11 bases aligning to TRBD1. Germline CDR1 KGHDR, CDR2 SFDVKD. With V trimmed by 9 bases and J by 6 bases, 3 bases remained unmatched. CDR3 length: 13 amino acids. The CDR3 DNA is TGTGCCACCGCGGGGACAGGGGGCAATGAGCAGTTCTTC. It codes for CATAGTGGNEQFF.

This clone was recorded a few times. The chain joins TRBV25-1 to TRBJ2-2, with D hard to call. Germline V gene data show CDR1 as MGHDK and CDR2 as SYGVNS. The CDR3 runs to 14 residues. V dropped 1 base and J dropped 3 bases, with 6 bases sitting between them. CDR3 region: CASSESTYTGELFF. The CDR3 region has the DNA TGTGCCAGCAGTGAATCGACATACACCGGGGAGCTGTTTTTT.

The chain recombines TRBV7-8 with TRBJ2-1, with 15 nucleotides matching TRBD2. This CDR3 contains 15 residues. Germline lookup yields CDR1 SGHVS and CDR2 FQNEAQ. V lost 5 bases, J lost 15 bases, and 11 bases stayed unmatched. In DNA form, the CDR3 reads TGTGCCAGCAGCCAGGGGACTAGCGGGGGGTCACCGGGGTTCTTC. Protein product: CASSQGTSGGSPGFF.

The chain recombines TRBV29-1 with TRBJ2-3; the match to TRBD1 covers 9 bases. Trimming removed 2 bases from V and 0 bases from J; junction bases left unmatched: 6. CDR1 SQVTM and CDR2 ANQGSEA come from the germline V gene. CDR3 length equals 16 residues. This CDR3 reads CSVEIFGTGSTDTQYF. The CDR3 DNA follows: TGCAGCGTTGAAATTTTTGGGACAGGGAGCACAGATACGCAGTATTTT.

This chain uses TRBV7-9 with TRBJ2-1; no definite D call. CDR3 length: 14 residues. The germline V and J ends were trimmed by 8 bases and 2 bases, with 13 bases remaining between them. Looked up from germline, CDR1 is SEHNR and CDR2 is FQNEAQ (reference sequence). CDR3 nucleotide sequence: TGTGCCAGCGGCGGTTCGGCAGCCTACAATGAGCAGTTCTTC. Residues: CASGGSAAYNEQFF.

This chain connects TRBV11-3 to TRBJ1-6, with TRBD1 matching over 8 bases. Per germline, CDR1 SGHNT and CDR2 YENEEA. V shed 4 bases, J shed 10 bases, and the junction held 3 bases outside the gene matches. The CDR3 totals 13 residues. The CDR3 DNA sequence: TGTGCCAGCAGCTCAGGGGGCCGATCACCCCTCCACTTT. This translates into CASSSGGRSPLHF.

The chain uses TRBV7-9 and TRBJ2-2; D not resolved. The CDR3 is 14 residues long. Germline CDR1 SEHNR, CDR2 FQNEAQ (reference sequence). The V and J ends lost 10 bases and 0 bases respectively, with 12 bases between them. This CDR3 is CAISPRANTGELFF. In nucleotides, the CDR3 is TGTGCCATTTCCCCTCGGGCGAACACCGGGGAGCTGTTTTTT.

In this sample, this clone turned up a few times. The V gene is TRBV2, the J gene TRBJ2-7; D is undetermined. Germline V lookup: CDR1 SNHLY, CDR2 FYNNEI. Trimming cost V 3 bases and J 6 bases, with 6 bases left between them. This CDR3 comprises 11 residues. The CDR3 DNA follows: TGTGCCAGCAGTGAGCGGTTCGAGCAGTACGTC. This codes for CASSERFEQYV.

This clone was counted a single time. The chain couples TRBV7-8 to TRBJ2-5; TRBD2 aligns across 9 bases. This CDR3 is 13 amino acids long. Unmatched junction bases numbered 2, after V lost 4 bases and J lost 5 bases. Looked up from germline, CDR1 is SGHVS and CDR2 is FQNEAQ. The CDR3 DNA reads TGTGCCAGCAGCTCCGGACTAGCGGAGACCCAGTACTTC. This gives the protein CASSSGLAETQYF.

The chain is built from TRBV6-6 and TRBJ1-2; the match to TRBD1 covers 8 bases. Per germline, CDR1 MNHNY and CDR2 SVGAGI (reference sequence). The CDR3 contains 15 residues. Trimming cost V 4 bases and J 2 bases; bases outside gene matches: 6. DNA of the CDR3: TGTGCCAGCAGTTTAACGACAGGGGCGAACTATGGCTACACCTTC. Its translation: CASSLTTGANYGYTF.

The chain joins TRBV14 to TRBJ2-7, with 9 bases lining up with TRBD2. The CDR3 runs 16 residues. Germline loops: CDR1 SGHDN, CDR2 FVKESK. V was pared by 2 bases and J by 2 bases, with 7 bases of the junction left unmatched. CDR3 in amino acids: CASSQQIAGDAYEQYF. For the CDR3, the DNA is TGTGCCAGCAGCCAACAAATAGCGGGGGACGCCTACGAGCAGTACTTC.

This chain links TRBV7-9 with TRBJ2-6; 7 nucleotides match TRBD2. This CDR3 has 17 residues. V lost 1 base, J lost 0 bases, and 3 bases stayed unmatched. Germline CDR1 reads SEHNR; CDR2 reads FQNEAQ (reference sequence). Here the CDR3 DNA reads TGTGCCAGCAGCTTAGTGGGAGGGCCCTCTGGGGCCAACGTCCTGACTTTC. Translated: CASSLVGGPSGANVLTF. Full variable domain (outside the CDR3, taken from reference TRBV7-9 and TRBJ2-6): DTGVSQNPRHKITKRGQNVTFRCDPISEHNRLYWYRQTLGQGPEFLTYFQNEAQLEKSRLLSDRFSAERPKGSFSTLEIQRTEQGDSAMYLCASSLVGGPSGANVLTFGAGSRLTVL.

The chain employs TRBV25-1 and TRBJ1-1; no clear D gene. The CDR3 runs to 15 residues. The V end was cut by 4 bases, the J end by 4 bases, with 16 bases between. The germline gives CDR1 MGHDK, CDR2 SYGVNS. The CDR3 nucleotides are TGTGCCAGCAGTGGGGCCGGGAGATCGACCACTGAAGCTTTCTTT. Residues: CASSGAGRSTTEAFF.

In DNA, the CDR3 is TGCAGCGCCTGGACGACTAGTTGGTACGAGCAGTACTTC. This codes for CSAWTTSWYEQYF. The rearrangement joins TRBV29-1 to TRBJ2-7; D may be TRBD2 (6 bases). Germline CDR1 SQVTM, CDR2 ANQGSEA. Deletions cut 7 bases from V and 4 bases from J, with 17 bases between. There are 13 residues in the CDR3.